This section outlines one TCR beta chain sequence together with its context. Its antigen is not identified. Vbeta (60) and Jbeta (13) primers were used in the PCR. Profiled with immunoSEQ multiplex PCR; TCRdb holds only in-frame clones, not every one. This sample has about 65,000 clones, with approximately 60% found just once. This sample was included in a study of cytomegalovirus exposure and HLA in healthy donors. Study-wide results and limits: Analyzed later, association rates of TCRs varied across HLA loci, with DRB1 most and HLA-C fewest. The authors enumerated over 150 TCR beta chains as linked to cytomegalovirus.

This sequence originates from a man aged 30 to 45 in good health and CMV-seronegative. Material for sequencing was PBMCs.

CDR3 DNA: TGTGCCAGCAGCGCCGAAACTAGCGGGGGAGGTTACGAGCAGTACTTC. Amino acids: CASSAETSGGGYEQYF. V and J are TRBV2 and TRBJ2-7, with 11 nucleotides matching TRBD2. This CDR3 spans 16 amino acids. Losses at the gene ends were 6 bases for V and 4 bases for J; bases not matched to a gene: 11. Germline V gives CDR1 SNHLY, CDR2 FYNNEI. The full variable domain, with the rest looked up from reference TRBV2 and TRBJ2-7, is EPEVTQTPSHQVTQMGQEVILRCVPISNHLYFYWYRQILGQKVEFLVSFYNNEISEKSEIFDDQFSVERPDGSNFTLKIRSTKLEDSAMYFCASSAETSGGGYEQYFGPGTRLTVT.